These 10 T cell receptor beta chains originate from one sample sequenced in a study of blood T cell repertoires in COVID-19 (TCRdb year 2020). Library creation used the immunoSEQ multiplex PCR assay. This is the immuneACCESS table as TCRdb keeps it, with only in-frame sequences that have V and J called. A part of the clones is gone; compared with another copy, unresolved V genes explain less than half, and the rest is unexplained. Within this sample are 70,000 to 85,000 clones, with roughly 84% of them counted one time only. Approximately 3% of the sample is in the top ten clones. The sample consisted of peripheral blood. The receptors here all came from a man between 65 and 85 years old with active or convalescent COVID-19.

This chain uses TRBV29-1 with TRBJ2-5; possibly TRBD1 for D (6 bases). CDR3 size: 12 residues. V lost 7 bases to trimming and J lost 4 bases, with 13 bases between them. Germline V gene sequence: CDR1 SQVTM, CDR2 ANQGSEA. CDR3: CSAHRVSETQYF. In nucleotides, the CDR3 is TGCAGCGCTCACAGGGTCTCAGAGACCCAGTACTTC.

The rearrangement joins TRBV4-1 to TRBJ1-3; TRBD1 is a possible D gene (6 bases). Trimming removed 0 bases from V and 0 bases from J, with 15 bases in between. Germline V gene sequence: CDR1 MGHRA, CDR2 YSYEKL. CDR3 length equals 18 residues. The CDR3 DNA sequence: TGCGCCAGCAGCCAAGAACGAGCGGGGGCACTCTCTGGAAACACCATATATTTT. Protein product: CASSQERAGALSGNTIYF.

The CDR3 DNA is TGTGCCAGCAGCTTGATTGGTGGGCAGCAAGAGACCCAGTACTTC. Translated, it gives CASSLIGGQQETQYF. This chain connects TRBV5-4 to TRBJ2-5, with D unresolved. Between the trimmed V and J ends, which lost 1 base and 2 bases, there was a span of 12 bases. The germline gives CDR1 SGHNT, CDR2 YYREEE (reference sequence). The CDR3 extends over 15 amino acids.

V and J are TRBV6-6 and TRBJ2-2; 14 nucleotides agree with TRBD2. Looked up from germline, CDR1 is MNHNY and CDR2 is SVGAGI (reference sequence). The junction had 3 bases not matched to a gene; V was cut back by 4 bases and J by 5 bases. This CDR3 has 16 residues. The CDR3 sequence is CASSSGLAGETGELFF. In DNA, the CDR3 is TGTGCCAGCAGTTCGGGACTAGCGGGAGAGACCGGGGAGCTGTTTTTT.

Here the CDR3 DNA reads TGTGCCAGCAGCTTGGGCGGGGGAACGGAGACCCAGTACTTC. Amino acid sequence: CASSLGGGTETQYF. This chain connects TRBV5-4 to TRBJ2-5, with TRBD2 identical over 7 bases. Germline CDR1 is SGHNT and CDR2 is YYREEE (reference sequence). The CDR3 covers 14 residues. V was clipped by 0 bases and J by 5 bases; unmatched bases: 4.

This chain joins TRBV5-1 and TRBJ1-1; TRBD1 matches 8 bases. The germline CDR1 and CDR2 sequences are SGHRS and YFSETQ. V was pared by 4 bases and J by 1 base, with 9 bases of the junction left unmatched. CDR3 size: 16 residues. The CDR3 sequence: CASSPGVGTGNTEAFF. CDR3 bases: TGCGCCAGCAGCCCAGGAGTAGGGACAGGGAACACTGAAGCTTTCTTT.

J is TRBJ1-2 and V is TRBV7-8; no reliable D call. Trimming removed 1 base at V and 6 bases at J, with 6 bases between. Germline CDR1 reads SGHVS; CDR2 reads FQNEAQ. The CDR3 contains 12 residues. The CDR3 DNA reads as TGTGCCAGCAGCTTAGTGGGAGATGGCTACACCTTC. It yields the protein CASSLVGDGYTF.

The gene calls are TRBV6-5 and TRBJ1-1, with D uncertain. Between the trimmed V and J ends, which lost 6 bases and 0 bases, there was a span of 11 bases. The V gene's germline CDR1 is MNHEY and CDR2 SVGAGI. The CDR3 spans 14 residues. The CDR3 DNA is TGTGCCAGCAGACGTGAAAACATGAACACTGAAGCTTTCTTT. Translating it yields CASRRENMNTEAFF.

The chain recombines TRBV10-3 with TRBJ2-7; D might be TRBD1 (6 bases). Germline-derived CDR1 and CDR2 are ENHRY and SYGVKD. This CDR3 contains 14 residues. V was pared by 5 bases and J by 1 base, with 12 bases between. CDR3 loop: CAISPQGGSYEQYF. CDR3 sequence (DNA): TGTGCCATCAGTCCCCAAGGGGGTTCCTACGAGCAGTACTTC.

The chain carries TRBV5-6 and TRBJ1-6; 9 bases match TRBD1. The V gene's germline CDR1 is SGHDT and CDR2 YYEEEE. V lost 1 base to trimming and J lost 7 bases; unmatched junction nucleotides: 6. The CDR3 totals 16 residues. The CDR3 DNA reads as TGTGCCAGCAGCTTGATGGGACAGGGTTTCAATTCACCCCTCCACTTT. Its translation: CASSLMGQGFNSPLHF.